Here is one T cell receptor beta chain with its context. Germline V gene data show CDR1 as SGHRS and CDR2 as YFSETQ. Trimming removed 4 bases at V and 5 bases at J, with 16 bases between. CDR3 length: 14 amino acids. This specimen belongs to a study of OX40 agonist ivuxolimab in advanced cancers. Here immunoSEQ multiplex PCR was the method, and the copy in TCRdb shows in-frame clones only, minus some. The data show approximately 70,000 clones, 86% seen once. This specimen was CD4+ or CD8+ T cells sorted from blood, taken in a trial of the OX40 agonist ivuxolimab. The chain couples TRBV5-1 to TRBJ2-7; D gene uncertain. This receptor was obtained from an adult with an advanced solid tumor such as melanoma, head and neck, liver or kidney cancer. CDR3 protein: CASSGGQIQDEQYF. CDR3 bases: TGCGCCAGCAGCGGCGGTCAGATCCAAGACGAGCAGTACTTC.